Sequencing of this T cell receptor (beta chain) was carried out in a study of T cell repertoires in cytomegalovirus infection. Background on the study: CMV infection plus the matching HLA type was flagged by public TCR beta signatures.

TCRdb itself ran the reads through MiXCR, one entry per CDR3 protein. The repertoire has 400,000 or so distinct CDR3 sequences, about 33% of them found once; the top ten carry roughly 13%. Only a few counts were recorded for this clonotype. Germline V gene sequence: CDR1 SGHAT, CDR2 FQNNGV. V lost 3 bases, J lost 0 bases, and 7 bases stayed unmatched. CDR3 length: 17 amino acids. The sequence derives from a human donor in good health (CMV status not recorded). Some clones in this sample may be carry-over from other donors' samples. The chain combines TRBV11-2 with TRBJ1-3; 8 bases align to TRBD1. The sequenced material came from PBMCs. The CDR3: CASSLQGAILSGNTIYF. The DNA for the CDR3 is TGTGCCAGCAGCTTGCAGGGGGCGATCCTCTCTGGAAACACCATATATTTT. The whole variable domain, filled in from reference TRBV11-2 and TRBJ1-3, reads EAGVAQSPRYKIIEKRQSVAFWCNPISGHATLYWYQQILGQGPKLLIQFQNNGVVDDSQLPKDRFSAERLKGVDSTLKIQPAKLEDSAVYLCASSLQGAILSGNTIYFGEGSWLTVV.